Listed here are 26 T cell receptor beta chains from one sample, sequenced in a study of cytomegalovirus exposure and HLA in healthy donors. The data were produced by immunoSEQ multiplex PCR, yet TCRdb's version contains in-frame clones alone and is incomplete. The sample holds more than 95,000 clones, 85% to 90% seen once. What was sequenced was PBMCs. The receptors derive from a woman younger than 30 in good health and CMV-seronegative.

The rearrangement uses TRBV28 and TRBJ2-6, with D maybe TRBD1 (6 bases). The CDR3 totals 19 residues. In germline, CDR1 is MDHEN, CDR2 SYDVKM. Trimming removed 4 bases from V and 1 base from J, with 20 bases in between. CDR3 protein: CASSWGRGNTVSGANVLTF. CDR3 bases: TGTGCCAGCAGTTGGGGTAGGGGGAACACTGTATCTGGGGCCAACGTCCTGACTTTC.

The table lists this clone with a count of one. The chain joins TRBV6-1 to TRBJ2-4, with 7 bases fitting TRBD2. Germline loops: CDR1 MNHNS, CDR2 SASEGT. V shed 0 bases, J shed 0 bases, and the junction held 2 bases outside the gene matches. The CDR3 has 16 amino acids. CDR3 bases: TGTGCCAGCAGTGAAGCGGGGAGGGGAGCCAAAAACATTCAGTACTTC. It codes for CASSEAGRGAKNIQYF.

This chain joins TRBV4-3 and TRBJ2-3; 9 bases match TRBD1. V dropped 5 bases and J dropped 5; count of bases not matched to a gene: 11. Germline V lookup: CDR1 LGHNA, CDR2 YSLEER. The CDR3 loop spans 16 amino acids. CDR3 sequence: CASSLRPGQGGDTQYF. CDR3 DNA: TGCGCCAGCAGCTTAAGACCGGGACAGGGAGGAGATACGCAGTATTTT.

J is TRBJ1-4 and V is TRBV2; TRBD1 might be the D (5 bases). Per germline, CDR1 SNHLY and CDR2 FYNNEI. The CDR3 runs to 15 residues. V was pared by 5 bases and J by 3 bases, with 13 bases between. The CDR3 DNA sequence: TGTGCCAGCAGTTTGAGACAGTCTCCTAATGAAAAACTGTTTTTT. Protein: CASSLRQSPNEKLFF. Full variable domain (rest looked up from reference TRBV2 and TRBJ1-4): EPEVTQTPSHQVTQMGQEVILRCVPISNHLYFYWYRQILGQKVEFLVSFYNNEISEKSEIFDDQFSVERPDGSNFTLKIRSTKLEDSAMYFCASSLRQSPNEKLFFGSGTQLSVL.

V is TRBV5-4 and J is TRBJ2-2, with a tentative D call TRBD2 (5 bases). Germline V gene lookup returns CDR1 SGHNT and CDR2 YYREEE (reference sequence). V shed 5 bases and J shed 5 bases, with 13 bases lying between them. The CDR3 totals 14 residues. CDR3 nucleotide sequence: TGTGCCAGCAGTTACCCTAGCATTACCGGGGAGCTGTTTTTT. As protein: CASSYPSITGELFF. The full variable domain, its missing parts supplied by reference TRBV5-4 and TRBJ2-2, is ETGVTQSPTHLIKTRGQQVTLRCSSQSGHNTVSWYQQALGQGPQFIFQYYREEENGRGNFPPRFSGLQFPNYSSELNVNALELDDSALYLCASSYPSITGELFFGEGSRLTVL.

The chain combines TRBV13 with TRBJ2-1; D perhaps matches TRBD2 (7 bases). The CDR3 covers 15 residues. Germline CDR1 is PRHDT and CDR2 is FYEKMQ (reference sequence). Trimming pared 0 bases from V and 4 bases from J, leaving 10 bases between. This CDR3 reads CASSLGGGPYNEQFF. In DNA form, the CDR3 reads TGTGCCAGCAGCTTAGGCGGGGGGCCGTACAATGAGCAGTTCTTC.

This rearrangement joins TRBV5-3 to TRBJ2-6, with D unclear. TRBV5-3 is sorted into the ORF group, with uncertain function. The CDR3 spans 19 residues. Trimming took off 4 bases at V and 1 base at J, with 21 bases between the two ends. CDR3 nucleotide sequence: TGTGCCAGAAGCCCCCCGGCGGAATACGGAATATCTGGGGCCAACGTCCTGACTTTC. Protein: CARSPPAEYGISGANVLTF.

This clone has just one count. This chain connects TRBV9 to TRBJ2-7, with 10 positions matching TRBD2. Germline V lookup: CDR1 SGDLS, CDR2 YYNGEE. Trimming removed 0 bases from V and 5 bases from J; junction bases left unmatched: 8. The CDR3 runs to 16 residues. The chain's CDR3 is CASSVDPAGGLNEQYF. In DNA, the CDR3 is TGTGCCAGCAGCGTAGATCCAGCGGGAGGGCTAAACGAGCAGTACTTC. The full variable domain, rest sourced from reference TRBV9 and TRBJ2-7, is DSGVTQTPKHLITATGQRVTLRCSPRSGDLSVYWYQQSLDQGLQFLIQYYNGEERAKGNILERFSAQQFPDLHSELNLSSLELGDSALYFCASSVDPAGGLNEQYFGPGTRLTVT.

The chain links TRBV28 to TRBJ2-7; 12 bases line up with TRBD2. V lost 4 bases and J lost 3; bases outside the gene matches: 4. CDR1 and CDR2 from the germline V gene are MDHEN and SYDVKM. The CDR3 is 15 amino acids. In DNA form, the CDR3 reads TGTGCCAGCAGTTCCCCTAGCGGGGGGGTCTACGAGCAGTACTTC. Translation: CASSSPSGGVYEQYF.

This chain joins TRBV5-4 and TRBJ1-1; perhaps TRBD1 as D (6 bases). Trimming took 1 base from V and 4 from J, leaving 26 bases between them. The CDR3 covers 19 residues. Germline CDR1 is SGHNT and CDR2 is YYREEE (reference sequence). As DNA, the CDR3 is TGTGCCAGCAGCTTGCCGACAGGCACCGCTTTTTCGGCGAGCACTGAAGCTTTCTTT. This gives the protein CASSLPTGTAFSASTEAFF.

CDR3 sequence reads: CASSGGGVQPQHF. The DNA of the CDR3 is TGTGCCAGTTCCGGAGGGGGCGTTCAGCCCCAGCATTTT. The chain employs TRBV6-5 and TRBJ1-5; TRBD1 aligns across 7 bases. The V gene end was trimmed by 9 bases and the J gene end by 6 bases; junction bases not matched to a gene: 8. Germline-derived CDR1 and CDR2 are MNHEY and SVGAGI. The CDR3 is 13 residues long.

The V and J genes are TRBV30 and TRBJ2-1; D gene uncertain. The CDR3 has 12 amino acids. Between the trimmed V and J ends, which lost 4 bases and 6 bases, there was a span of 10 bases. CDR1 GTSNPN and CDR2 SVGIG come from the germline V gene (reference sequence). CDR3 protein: CAWKSNSNEQFF. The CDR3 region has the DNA TGTGCCTGGAAATCCAACTCCAATGAGCAGTTCTTC.

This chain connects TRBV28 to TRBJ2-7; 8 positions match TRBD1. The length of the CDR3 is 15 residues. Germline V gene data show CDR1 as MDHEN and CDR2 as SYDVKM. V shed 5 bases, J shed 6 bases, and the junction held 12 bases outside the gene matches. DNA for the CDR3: TGTGCCAGCAGTCGCACCGGACAGGGATCGGGCGAGCAGTACTTC. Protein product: CASSRTGQGSGEQYF.

The CDR3 DNA reads as TGTGCCAGCAGCGTCGGGAGCATCAACTCCGAGGAGCAGTTCTTC. It translates to CASSVGSINSEEQFF. This chain connects TRBV9 to TRBJ2-1; D may be TRBD2 (6 bases). V gave up 2 bases and J gave up 10 bases, with 19 bases separating them. The CDR3 loop spans 15 amino acids. Per germline, CDR1 SGDLS and CDR2 YYNGEE. Filled out from reference TRBV9 and TRBJ2-1, the complete variable domain reads DSGVTQTPKHLITATGQRVTLRCSPRSGDLSVYWYQQSLDQGLQFLIQYYNGEERAKGNILERFSAQQFPDLHSELNLSSLELGDSALYFCASSVGSINSEEQFFGPGTRLTVL.

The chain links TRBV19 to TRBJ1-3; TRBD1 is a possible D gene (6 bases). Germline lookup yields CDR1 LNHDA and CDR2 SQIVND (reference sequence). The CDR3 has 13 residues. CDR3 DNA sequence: TGTGCGCCCAGGGGATCTGCCGGAAACACCATATATTTT. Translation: CAPRGSAGNTIYF.

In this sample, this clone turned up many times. CDR3 region: CASSAPGFSYEQYF. In DNA form, the CDR3 reads TGTGCCAGCTCAGCCCCGGGATTCTCCTACGAGCAGTACTTC. The rearrangement joins TRBV18 to TRBJ2-7; TRBD2 is a possible D gene (5 bases). CDR1 and CDR2 (germline): KGHSH, LQKENI. Trimming stripped 5 bases from V and 0 bases from J, with 11 bases between. The CDR3 length is 14 residues.

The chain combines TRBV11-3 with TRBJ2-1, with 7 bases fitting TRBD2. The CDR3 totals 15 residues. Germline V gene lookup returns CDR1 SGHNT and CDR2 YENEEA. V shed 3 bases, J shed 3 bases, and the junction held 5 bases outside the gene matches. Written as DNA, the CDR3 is TGTGCCAGCAGCTTCTGGGGCGGGGGCTACAATGAGCAGTTCTTC. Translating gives CASSFWGGGYNEQFF.

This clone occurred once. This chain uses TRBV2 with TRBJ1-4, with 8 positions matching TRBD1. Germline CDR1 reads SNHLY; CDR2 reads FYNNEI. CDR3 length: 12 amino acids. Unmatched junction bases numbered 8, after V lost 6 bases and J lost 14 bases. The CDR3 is CASRDRVNWLFF. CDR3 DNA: TGTGCCAGCAGGGACAGGGTCAATTGGCTGTTTTTT.

CDR3 sequence reads: CASSPRTGMDTDTQYF. The CDR3 nucleotides are TGTGCCAGCAGCCCCCGGACAGGGATGGACACAGATACGCAGTATTTT. The gene calls are TRBV11-2 and TRBJ2-3; TRBD1 matches at 8 bases. CDR3 length: 16 amino acids. V shed 5 bases and J 2 bases; nucleotides not matched to a gene: 9. CDR1 and CDR2 (germline): SGHAT, FQNNGV.

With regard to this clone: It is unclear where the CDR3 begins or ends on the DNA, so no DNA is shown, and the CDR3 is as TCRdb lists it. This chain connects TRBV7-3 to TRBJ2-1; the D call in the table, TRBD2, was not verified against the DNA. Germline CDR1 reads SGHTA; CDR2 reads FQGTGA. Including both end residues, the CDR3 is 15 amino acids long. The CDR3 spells CASSSSGLARNEQFF.

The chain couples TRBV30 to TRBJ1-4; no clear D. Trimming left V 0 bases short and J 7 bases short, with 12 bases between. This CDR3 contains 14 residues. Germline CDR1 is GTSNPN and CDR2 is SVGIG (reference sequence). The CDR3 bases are TGTGCCTGGAGTGTACTGTTGGGAGGTGAAAAACTGTTTTTT. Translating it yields CAWSVLLGGEKLFF.

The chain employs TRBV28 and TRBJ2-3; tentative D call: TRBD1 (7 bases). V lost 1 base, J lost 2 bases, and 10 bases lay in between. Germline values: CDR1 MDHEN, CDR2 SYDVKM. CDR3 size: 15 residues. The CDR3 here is CASSLSGGHTDTQYF. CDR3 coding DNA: TGTGCCAGCAGTTTATCAGGGGGGCACACAGATACGCAGTATTTT.

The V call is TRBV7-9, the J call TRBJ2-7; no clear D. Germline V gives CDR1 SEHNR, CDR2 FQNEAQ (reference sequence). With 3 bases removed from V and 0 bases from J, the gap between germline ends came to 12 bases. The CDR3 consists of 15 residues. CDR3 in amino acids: CASSFSAGVSYEQYF. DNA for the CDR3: TGTGCCAGCAGCTTTAGTGCAGGCGTCTCCTACGAGCAGTACTTC.

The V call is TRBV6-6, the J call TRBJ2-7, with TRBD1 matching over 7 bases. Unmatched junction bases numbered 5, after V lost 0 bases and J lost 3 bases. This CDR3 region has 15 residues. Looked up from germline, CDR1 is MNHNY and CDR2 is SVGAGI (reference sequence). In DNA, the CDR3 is TGTGCCAGCAGTTACTCAGGGGGCGAGAACTACGAGCAGTACTTC. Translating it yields CASSYSGGENYEQYF.

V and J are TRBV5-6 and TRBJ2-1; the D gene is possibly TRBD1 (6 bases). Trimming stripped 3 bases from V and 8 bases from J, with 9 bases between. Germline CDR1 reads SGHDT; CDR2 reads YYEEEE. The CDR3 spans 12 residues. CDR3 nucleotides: TGTGCCAGCAGCTACAACAGGGATGAGCAGTTCTTC. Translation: CASSYNRDEQFF.

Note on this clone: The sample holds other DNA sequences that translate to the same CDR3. CDR3 sequence: CASSVVGGEQYF. DNA for the CDR3: TGTGCCAGCAGCGTAGTGGGAGGCGAGCAGTACTTC. V is TRBV9 and J is TRBJ2-7; possible D gene TRBD2, 6 bases. Deletions cut 0 bases from V and 6 bases from J, with 7 bases between. The V gene's germline CDR1 is SGDLS and CDR2 YYNGEE. This CDR3 has 12 residues.